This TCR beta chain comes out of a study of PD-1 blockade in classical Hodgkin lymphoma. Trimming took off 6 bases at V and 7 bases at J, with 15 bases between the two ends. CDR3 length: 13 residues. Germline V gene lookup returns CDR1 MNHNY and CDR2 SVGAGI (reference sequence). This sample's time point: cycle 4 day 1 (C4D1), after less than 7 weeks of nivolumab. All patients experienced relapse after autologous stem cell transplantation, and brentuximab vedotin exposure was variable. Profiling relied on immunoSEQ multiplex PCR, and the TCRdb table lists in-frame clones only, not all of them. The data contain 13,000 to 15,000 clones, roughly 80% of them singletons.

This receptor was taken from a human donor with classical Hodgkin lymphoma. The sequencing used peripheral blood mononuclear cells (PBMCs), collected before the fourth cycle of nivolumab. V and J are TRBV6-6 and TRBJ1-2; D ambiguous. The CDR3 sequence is CASRKQNPSGYTF. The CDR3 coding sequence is TGTGCCAGCAGGAAACAGAACCCCTCTGGCTACACCTTC.